Listed here are 18 T cell receptor beta chains from one sample, sequenced in a study of shared clonotypes between healthy human individuals. It was CD45RO-negative cells, positively selected for CCR7, that made up naive CD8 cells, with terminally differentiated effector memory CD45RA+ cells excluded. The table came from immunoSEQ multiplex PCR; TCRdb's copy has only in-frame clones and leaves some out. The sample has around 2.1 million clones; about 93% are singletons. Sequencing input: naive CD8+ T cells from PBMCs. These receptor sequences come from a man aged 18 to 30 in good health. Some clones in this sample may be carry-over from other donors' samples.

CDR3 sequence reads: CASSPAEGVLTDTQYF. The CDR3 nucleotides are TGTGCCAGCAGCCCTGCCGAGGGAGTTCTCACAGATACGCAGTATTTT. The J gene is TRBJ2-3, the V gene TRBV7-9; possibly TRBD2 for D (5 bases). Trimming removed 5 bases from V and 2 bases from J, with 17 bases in between. The CDR3 is 16 residues long. Germline V gene sequence: CDR1 SEHNR, CDR2 FQNEAQ (reference sequence).

The chain joins TRBV11-2 to TRBJ2-1, with 9 bases matching TRBD2. The J segment lost 6 bases and the V segment lost 8 bases, leaving 17 bases of the junction unmatched. This CDR3 region has 17 residues. The germline CDR1 and CDR2 sequences are SGHAT and FQNNGV. CDR3 protein: CASQDINRAGGLNEQFF. The CDR3 nucleotides are TGTGCCAGCCAAGACATCAACCGGGCGGGAGGGCTCAATGAGCAGTTCTTC.

This chain connects TRBV13 to TRBJ1-2; D remains unclear. The CDR3 totals 15 residues. Germline CDR1 reads PRHDT; CDR2 reads FYEKMQ (reference sequence). The V end lost 8 bases, the J end lost 2 bases, and 18 bases lay between the germline ends. In nucleotides, the CDR3 is TGTGCCAGCCTTCTTGAAGGACGGAGAAACTATGGCTACACCTTC. It yields the protein CASLLEGRRNYGYTF. The full variable domain, its missing parts supplied by reference TRBV13 and TRBJ1-2, is AAGVIQSPRHLIKEKRETATLKCYPIPRHDTVYWYQQGPGQDPQFLISFYEKMQSDKGSIPDRFSAQQFSDYHSELNMSSLELGDSALYFCASLLEGRRNYGYTFGSGTRLTVV.

The V gene is TRBV7-2, the J gene TRBJ2-4; D perhaps matches TRBD2 (5 bases). Germline lookup yields CDR1 SGHTA and CDR2 FQGNSA. There are 16 residues in the CDR3. The V gene lost 2 bases and the J gene lost 1 base, with 12 bases spanning the gap. The CDR3 spells CASSLQSGIAKNIQYF. CDR3 coding DNA: TGTGCCAGCAGCTTACAGTCGGGGATTGCCAAAAACATTCAGTACTTC.

This chain joins TRBV7-3 and TRBJ2-1; tentative D call: TRBD2 (7 bases). Trimming shortened V by 4 bases and J by 2 bases, and 18 bases separated the two germline ends. Germline CDR1 reads SGHTA; CDR2 reads FQGTGA. This CDR3 is built from 17 residues. CDR3 in amino acids: CASSYVGGGGAYNEQFF. The DNA for the CDR3 is TGTGCCAGCAGCTACGTGGGAGGGGGAGGAGCCTACAATGAGCAGTTCTTC.

The chain combines TRBV7-8 with TRBJ2-5, with D maybe TRBD1 (7 bases). This CDR3 spans 17 amino acids. The V gene lost 0 bases and the J gene lost 0 bases, with 14 bases spanning the gap. Looked up from germline, CDR1 is SGHVS and CDR2 is FQNEAQ. In DNA form, the CDR3 reads TGTGCCAGCAGCTTAGCGCGGGACAGCGCAGACCAAGAGACCCAGTACTTC. As protein: CASSLARDSADQETQYF.

The rearrangement joins TRBV27 to TRBJ2-7, with 7 bases identical to TRBD2. The CDR3 runs 14 residues. Germline V gene data show CDR1 as MNHEY and CDR2 as SMNVEV (reference sequence). Losses at the gene ends were 6 bases for V and 0 bases for J; bases not matched to a gene: 5. The CDR3 is CASRLRGDSYEQYF. CDR3 sequence (DNA): TGTGCCAGCAGGCTACGGGGGGACTCCTACGAGCAGTACTTC.

CDR3 nucleotides: TGCGCCAGCAGCCCAAAAAGACAGGGGAGCTCCTACAATGAGCAGTTCTTC. It codes for CASSPKRQGSSYNEQFF. This chain links TRBV4-1 with TRBJ2-1; 8 positions agree with TRBD1. The CDR3 length is 17 residues. In germline, CDR1 is MGHRA, CDR2 YSYEKL. The V segment lost 4 bases and the J segment 0 bases; nucleotides outside the gene matches: 8.

The V gene is TRBV14, the J gene TRBJ1-1; D possibly corresponds to TRBD1 (5 bases). The germline CDR1 and CDR2 sequences are SGHDN and FVKESK. Trimming cost V 1 base and J 2 bases, with 20 bases left between them. The CDR3 runs 18 residues. CDR3 DNA: TGTGCCAGCAGCCAAGTCAGGCTGAGACAGATATTAAACACTGAAGCTTTCTTT. Translating gives CASSQVRLRQILNTEAFF.

This clone appeared once. V and J are TRBV4-1 and TRBJ2-1; 10 bases match TRBD2. V shed 6 bases and J 2 bases; nucleotides not matched to a gene: 7. CDR1 and CDR2 from the germline V gene are MGHRA and YSYEKL. The CDR3 loop spans 16 amino acids. CDR3 DNA sequence: TGCGCCAGCAGACCAACAAGCGGGAGGGCCTACAATGAGCAGTTCTTC. Its translation is CASRPTSGRAYNEQFF.

The J gene is TRBJ2-2, the V gene TRBV2; D is possibly TRBD1 or TRBD2 (5 bases each). Germline CDR1 is SNHLY and CDR2 is FYNNEI. The ends were cut back, 4 bases at V and 0 bases at J, with 18 bases in the middle. The CDR3 spans 18 residues. The CDR3 nucleotides read TGTGCCAGCAGTGCCCCGGGACGGATCCCCTCGAACACCGGGGAGCTGTTTTTT. Amino acid sequence: CASSAPGRIPSNTGELFF.

The chain recombines TRBV27 with TRBJ1-2; 8 positions agree with TRBD1. The J segment lost 0 bases and the V segment lost 3 bases, leaving 9 bases of the junction unmatched. Germline CDR1 reads MNHEY; CDR2 reads SMNVEV (reference sequence). CDR3 length: 17 residues. CDR3 residues: CASSFGQGATPNYGYTF. Written as DNA, the CDR3 is TGTGCCAGCAGTTTTGGGCAGGGGGCTACTCCTAACTATGGCTACACCTTC.

The chain is built from TRBV28 and TRBJ1-1; 9 bases line up with TRBD1. CDR1 and CDR2 from the germline V gene are MDHEN and SYDVKM. CDR3 length: 16 amino acids. Germline trimming cut 4 bases from V and 1 base from J; bases unmatched to any gene: 7. DNA for the CDR3: TGTGCCAGCAGTTGGGACAGGGCTATGGGGAACACTGAAGCTTTCTTT. Translation gives CASSWDRAMGNTEAFF. The complete variable domain, with remaining parts taken from reference TRBV28 and TRBJ1-1, reads DVKVTQSSRYLVKRTGEKVFLECVQDMDHENMFWYRQDPGLGLRLIYFSYDVKMKEKGDIPEGYSVSREKKERFSLILESASTNQTSMYLCASSWDRAMGNTEAFFGQGTRLTVV.

The rearrangement links TRBV9 to TRBJ2-2, with TRBD2 as a possible D gene (6 bases). The germline CDR1 and CDR2 sequences are SGDLS and YYNGEE. This CDR3 is built from 14 residues. V lost 3 bases, J lost 2 bases, and 8 bases lay in between. CDR3 region: CASSAGRNTGELFF. In nucleotides, the CDR3 is TGTGCCAGCAGCGCCGGGAGAAACACCGGGGAGCTGTTTTTT.

The CDR3 DNA sequence: TGCAGCACACGAGGGGGGAACTCCTACAATGAGCAGTTCTTC. Translation gives CSTRGGNSYNEQFF. This chain links TRBV29-1 with TRBJ2-1; D possibly matches TRBD1 or TRBD2 (6 bases each). With 8 bases removed from V and 0 bases from J, the gap between germline ends came to 14 bases. The CDR3 length is 14 residues. The germline V gene has CDR1 SQVTM and CDR2 ANQGSEA.

This rearrangement joins TRBV30 to TRBJ2-7, with D possibly being TRBD2 (6 bases). Germline assignment: CDR1 GTSNPN and CDR2 SVGIG (reference sequence). The V and J ends lost 0 bases and 6 bases respectively, with 12 bases between them. CDR3 size: 13 residues. The CDR3 is CAWSVLGRGEQYF. For the CDR3, the DNA is TGTGCCTGGAGTGTACTAGGGCGGGGCGAGCAGTACTTC.

This chain connects TRBV27 to TRBJ2-1; 9 bases match TRBD1. The V gene end was trimmed by 5 bases and the J gene end by 5 bases; junction bases not matched to a gene: 10. This CDR3 has 16 residues. Germline lookup yields CDR1 MNHEY and CDR2 SMNVEV (reference sequence). CDR3 nucleotides: TGTGCCAGCAGTCCCTTAGGGGACAGGGTTCACAATGAGCAGTTCTTC. Its translation: CASSPLGDRVHNEQFF.

This chain uses TRBV5-5 with TRBJ2-3; 9 bases are shared with TRBD1. With 6 bases clipped from V and 4 bases from J, the junction kept 9 bases outside the gene matches. The CDR3 runs to 15 residues. Germline CDR1 reads SGHKS; CDR2 reads YYEKEE (reference sequence). CDR3 sequence reads: CASTHRDRDADTQYF. The DNA for the CDR3 is TGTGCCAGCACCCACCGGGACAGGGACGCAGATACGCAGTATTTT.